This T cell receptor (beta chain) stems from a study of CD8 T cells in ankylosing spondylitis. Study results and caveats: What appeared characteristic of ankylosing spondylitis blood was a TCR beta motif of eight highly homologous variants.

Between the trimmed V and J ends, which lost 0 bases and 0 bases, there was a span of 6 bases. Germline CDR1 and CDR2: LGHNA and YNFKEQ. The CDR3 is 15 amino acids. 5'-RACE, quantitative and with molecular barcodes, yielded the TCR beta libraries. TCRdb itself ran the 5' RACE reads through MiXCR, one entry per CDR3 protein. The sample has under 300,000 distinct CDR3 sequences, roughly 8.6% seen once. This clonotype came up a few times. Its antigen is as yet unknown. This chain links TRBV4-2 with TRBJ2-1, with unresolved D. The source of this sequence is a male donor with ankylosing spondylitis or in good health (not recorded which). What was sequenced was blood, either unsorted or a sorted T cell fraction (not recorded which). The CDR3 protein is CASSQDAISYNEQFF. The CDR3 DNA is TGTGCCAGCAGCCAAGATGCCATCTCCTACAATGAGCAGTTCTTC.